A selection of T cell receptor beta chains follows, all from one sample in a study of cytomegalovirus exposure and HLA in healthy donors. Here immunoSEQ multiplex PCR was the method, and the copy in TCRdb shows in-frame clones only, minus some. The sample has about 160,000 clones, more than 70% seen once. Sequences were obtained from PBMCs. Every receptor here comes from a man between 25 and 39 years old in good health and CMV-seropositive. CDR3s include the opening cysteine and the closing phenylalanine or tryptophan. The D gene is left open where the match is weak. Size is omitted from some rows. Given values are once, few, many or a class for expanded clones.

clone size: once
V gene: TRBV5-1
J gene: TRBJ1-1
D gene: .
CDR3 protein: CASSLPTGNMNTEAFF
CDR3 DNA: TGCGCCAGCAGCTTACCTACAGGGAATATGAACACTGAAGCTTTCTTT

clone size: .
V gene: TRBV5-1
J gene: TRBJ1-3
D gene: .
CDR3 protein: CASSPKAGGFGGNTIYF
CDR3 DNA: TGCGCCAGCAGTCCTAAAGCCGGGGGTTTCGGTGGAAACACCATATATTTT

clone size: .
V gene: TRBV5-1
J gene: TRBJ1-2
D gene: .
CDR3 protein: CASSLETGRSNYGYTF
CDR3 DNA: TGCGCCAGCAGCTTGGAAACAGGCAGGTCTAACTATGGCTACACCTTC

clone size: .
V gene: TRBV9
J gene: TRBJ2-3
D gene: .
CDR3 protein: CASSATLSTDTQYF
CDR3 DNA: TGTGCCAGCAGCGCGACACTTAGCACAGATACGCAGTATTTT

clone size: .
V gene: TRBV29-1
J gene: TRBJ2-3
D gene: .
CDR3 protein: CSVVRVLGTDTQYF
CDR3 DNA: TGCAGCGTTGTACGGGTACTGGGCACAGATACGCAGTATTTT

clone size: .
V gene: TRBV11-2
J gene: TRBJ1-2
D gene: TRBD1
CDR3 protein: CASSSLKGARGYTF
CDR3 DNA: TGTGCCAGCAGCTCCTTAAAGGGGGCACGGGGCTACACCTTC

clone size: .
V gene: TRBV4-3
J gene: TRBJ2-3
D gene: TRBD2
CDR3 protein: CASSQDLAGGPITDTQYF
CDR3 DNA: TGCGCCAGCAGCCAAGATCTAGCGGGGGGACCTATCACAGATACGCAGTATTTT

clone size: .
V gene: TRBV19
J gene: TRBJ2-7
D gene: .
CDR3 protein: CASSRNRDYEQYF
CDR3 DNA: TGTGCCAGTAGCCGCAACAGAGACTACGAGCAGTACTTC

clone size: .
V gene: TRBV28
J gene: TRBJ2-2
D gene: .
CDR3 protein: CASSSPGLNWDTGELFF
CDR3 DNA: TGTGCCAGCAGTTCCCCCGGGTTGAACTGGGACACCGGGGAGCTGTTTTTT

clone size: once
V gene: TRBV15
J gene: TRBJ2-7
D gene: .
CDR3 protein: CATSRERDDSYEQYF
CDR3 DNA: TGTGCCACCAGCAGAGAGCGGGACGACTCCTACGAGCAGTACTTC

clone size: .
V gene: TRBV7-8
J gene: TRBJ1-2
D gene: .
CDR3 protein: CASSLAWGGYGYTF
CDR3 DNA: TGTGCCAGCAGCTTAGCGTGGGGCGGCTATGGCTACACCTTC

clone size: .
V gene: TRBV10-3
J gene: TRBJ2-1
D gene: TRBD2
CDR3 protein: CAIRATSGNEQFF
CDR3 DNA: TGTGCCATCAGAGCGACTAGCGGCAATGAGCAGTTCTTC

clone size: .
V gene: TRBV7-2
J gene: TRBJ2-1
D gene: TRBD2
CDR3 protein: CASKGTSGSEQFF
CDR3 DNA: TGTGCCAGCAAGGGGACTAGCGGGAGCGAGCAGTTCTTC

clone size: .
V gene: TRBV12-5
J gene: TRBJ2-5
D gene: TRBD1
CDR3 protein: CASGEGQGIETQYF
CDR3 DNA: TGTGCTAGTGGTGAGGGACAGGGGATAGAGACCCAGTACTTC

clone size: .
V gene: TRBV7-3
J gene: TRBJ2-1
D gene: TRBD1
CDR3 protein: CASSSDRGNEQFF
CDR3 DNA: TGTGCCAGCAGCTCGGACAGGGGCAATGAGCAGTTCTTC

clone size: .
V gene: TRBV5-8
J gene: TRBJ2-7
D gene: .
CDR3 protein: CASSDRTVLYEQYF
CDR3 DNA: TGTGCCAGCAGCGACCGGACAGTTCTCTACGAGCAGTACTTC

clone size: .
V gene: TRBV21-1
J gene: TRBJ1-5
D gene: .
CDR3 protein: CASSKDVSGTGGRWQPQHF
CDR3 DNA: TGTGCCAGCAGCAAAGACGTTTCCGGGACAGGGGGCCGATGGCAGCCCCAGCATTTT

clone size: .
V gene: TRBV28
J gene: TRBJ1-1
D gene: TRBD1
CDR3 protein: CATRQGDTEAFF
CDR3 DNA: TGTGCCACCCGACAGGGAGACACTGAAGCTTTCTTT

clone size: .
V gene: TRBV4-1
J gene: TRBJ2-1
D gene: .
CDR3 protein: CASSQVLIEYEQFF
CDR3 DNA: TGCGCCAGCAGCCAAGTATTAATCGAGTATGAGCAGTTCTTC

clone size: .
V gene: TRBV19
J gene: TRBJ1-2
D gene: .
CDR3 protein: CASSTRESVYGYTF
CDR3 DNA: TGTGCCAGTAGTACAAGGGAGTCCGTTTATGGCTACACCTTC

clone size: .
V gene: TRBV2
J gene: TRBJ2-3
D gene: TRBD2
CDR3 protein: CASSELGTRSDTQYF
CDR3 DNA: TGTGCCAGCAGTGAATTAGGGACTAGGTCAGATACGCAGTATTTT

clone size: .
V gene: TRBV18
J gene: TRBJ2-1
D gene: .
CDR3 protein: CASSPPQGGGYNEQFF
CDR3 DNA: TGTGCCAGCTCACCACCGCAGGGAGGTGGCTACAATGAGCAGTTCTTC

clone size: .
V gene: TRBV5-6
J gene: TRBJ1-6
D gene: TRBD1
CDR3 protein: CASSLTQGAYNSPLHF
CDR3 DNA: TGTGCCAGCAGCTTGACCCAGGGGGCTTATAATTCACCCCTCCACTTT

clone size: .
V gene: TRBV29-1
J gene: TRBJ2-7
D gene: TRBD2
CDR3 protein: CSVEGSWGGEQYF
CDR3 DNA: TGCAGCGTTGAAGGGTCATGGGGGGGCGAGCAGTACTTC

clone size: .
V gene: TRBV9
J gene: TRBJ2-4
D gene: .
CDR3 protein: CASSPGSFLAKNIQYF
CDR3 DNA: TGTGCCAGCAGCCCCGGGTCTTTTTTAGCCAAAAACATTCAGTACTTC

clone size: once
V gene: TRBV7-2
J gene: TRBJ1-2
D gene: .
CDR3 protein: CASSLDRRGSGYTF
CDR3 DNA: TGTGCCAGCAGCTTAGATCGCAGGGGTAGTGGCTACACCTTC

clone size: .
V gene: TRBV7-8
J gene: TRBJ1-2
D gene: .
CDR3 protein: CASSPPGTLYGYTF
CDR3 DNA: TGTGCCAGCAGCCCGCCGGGTACTCTCTATGGCTACACCTTC

clone size: .
V gene: TRBV28
J gene: TRBJ2-2
D gene: .
CDR3 protein: CASSRSSENTGELFF
CDR3 DNA: TGTGCCAGCAGTAGATCGAGCGAGAACACCGGGGAGCTGTTTTTT

clone size: .
V gene: TRBV29-1
J gene: TRBJ2-7
D gene: TRBD2
CDR3 protein: CSVTRTSGSDEQYF
CDR3 DNA: TGCAGCGTCACACGGACTAGCGGGAGTGACGAGCAGTACTTC

clone size: few
V gene: TRBV7-9
J gene: TRBJ1-2
D gene: .
CDR3 protein: CASSLVGGINYGYTF
CDR3 DNA: TGTGCCAGCAGCTTAGTCGGCGGGATTAACTATGGCTACACCTTC

clone size: .
V gene: TRBV5-1
J gene: TRBJ2-1
D gene: .
CDR3 protein: CASSPGRGVPNEQFF
CDR3 DNA: TGCGCCAGCAGCCCCGGGAGAGGAGTCCCCAATGAGCAGTTCTTC